What follows is one TCR beta chain and its context. Its antigen remains unknown. The CDR3 length is 14 residues. Germline V gene data show CDR1 as SEHNR and CDR2 as FQNEAQ (reference sequence). Trimming took 3 bases from V and 6 from J; bases not matched to a gene: 8. Genomic DNA of each subset was evenly split across several immunoSEQ plates. Profiled with immunoSEQ multiplex PCR; TCRdb holds only in-frame clones, not every one. The sample shows about 680,000 clones, around 73% of them seen only once. This sample stems from a study of shared clonotypes between healthy human individuals. Overall study context: Sampling drew on donors who were a couple of women and three men aged 18 to 49.

Study-level findings and limits: The genetic and exposure-history diversity represented was limited by few donors.

The sample consisted of memory CD4+ T cells sorted from blood. Subset specified: CD45RA-negative fraction. The rearrangement joins TRBV7-9 to TRBJ2-7; TRBD1 matches 7 bases. This TCR was sampled from a woman in her twenties or thirties in good health. Here the CDR3 reads CASSFSGGRSEQYF. The CDR3 DNA follows: TGTGCCAGCAGCTTTTCAGGGGGACGGAGCGAGCAGTACTTC.